This T cell receptor (beta chain) appears in the sequencing data of a study of Ad26.COV2.S vaccination and SARS-CoV-2 variants. Study overall: Enrollment placed the donor in the COV1001 Ad26.COV2.S trial arm. Donor got 5x10^10 or 1x10^11 viral particles of Ad26.COV2.S.

Findings and caveats of the study: Placebo recipients had lower spike-specific TCR breadth than vaccine recipients.

TCRdb's table, derived via immunoSEQ multiplex PCR, lists solely in-frame clones and lacks some. Of just under 250,000 clones in the sample, 70% to 90% were seen once. Of note for this clone: Antigen unknown.

The treatment was: over 15 received Ad26.COV2.S at low or high dose, single or two shots; several received placebo; per-sample allocation not given. The samples were gathered on day 63 after the first injection of vaccine or placebo. Sequences were derived from peripheral blood, sampled in a trial of Ad26.COV2.S vaccine versus placebo. This clonotype was obtained from a person aged 18-65 years who received the Ad26.COV2.S COVID-19 vaccine or a placebo.

Here the CDR3 reads CASSPPGWLAALDEQFF. As DNA, the CDR3 is TGTGCCAGCTCACCTCCGGGGTGGCTAGCGGCTCTAGATGAGCAGTTCTTC. The chain is built from TRBV18 and TRBJ2-1; 7 bases agree with TRBD2. CDR1 is KGHSH, CDR2 LQKENI, per germline. Losses at the gene ends were 3 bases for V and 8 bases for J; bases not matched to a gene: 16. The CDR3 extends over 17 amino acids.